What follows is one TCR beta chain and its context. In the authors' methods: Quantification of nucleated cells was approximated via reference gene primer amplification. Assay used: immunoSEQ multiplex PCR; TCRdb lists only in-frame clones, some missing. V, J and clone size are those of that table, while D and trimming were read from the DNA. Among 70,000 to 95,000 clones listed, 84% were seen once. This sample stems from a study of blood T cell repertoires in COVID-19. Background on the study: The origin of the acute and convalescent COVID-19 samples was the United States, Italy and Spain. PBMCs, B-cell-depleted T cells, or T cells provided the cDNA or gDNA that made up the material.

Per the germline V gene, CDR1 is MDHEN and CDR2 is SYDVKM. This CDR3 spans 13 amino acids. The junction had 1 base not matched to a gene; V was cut back by 3 bases and J by 5 bases. This rearrangement joins TRBV28 to TRBJ1-2, with TRBD1 matching over 9 bases. The receptor was isolated from a human donor in a cohort sampled during active COVID-19. Sequencing input: peripheral blood. The CDR3 coding sequence is TGTGCCAGCAGTTTTGGACAGGGGTATGGCTACACCTTC. Its translation is CASSFGQGYGYTF.